The clone carrying this TCR beta chain has a handful of counts. Its antigen is still unknown. This sample was taken from a study of beta chain features in type 1 diabetes. Findings of the study overall: Shorter TCRB CDR3s, moderately but significantly so, were found in Type 1 diabetes patients in all four CD4+ subsets.

The investigators reverse transcribed all of the isolated RNA, so they sequenced expressed TCRB transcripts. The table came from immunoSEQ multiplex PCR; TCRdb's copy has only in-frame clones and leaves some out. The top ten hold approximately 0.022% of the sample, which has under 850,000 clones, around an eighth seen once. The clonotype was recovered from a man aged 18 to 35 with type 1 diabetes. The sample taken for sequencing was naive CD4+ T cells from blood.

Here the CDR3 reads CASSDRLGSPLHF. DNA for the CDR3: TGTGCCAGCAGTGACAGGCTCGGGTCACCCCTCCACTTT. This rearrangement joins TRBV28 to TRBJ1-6, with D possibly TRBD1 on 6 matching bases. V lost 5 bases to trimming and J lost 10 bases, with 12 bases between them. Germline V gene sequence: CDR1 MDHEN, CDR2 SYDVKM. The CDR3 has 13 amino acids.